Reported below is one TCR beta chain. In germline, CDR1 is SGHAT, CDR2 FQDESV (reference sequence). The CDR3 extends over 16 amino acids. V was pared by 4 bases and J by 6 bases, with 18 bases between. These data come from a study of shared clonotypes between healthy human individuals. Sequencing was performed with immunoSEQ multiplex PCR; in TCRdb, only in-frame clones are kept and a portion is missing. Here the sample spans 2.5 million or so clones, approximately 94% being singletons. The TCR comes from a man between 18 and 35 years old in good health. Sample: naive CD4+ T cells sorted from blood. Subset given: CD45RA+ positively selected. V usage is TRBV11-1 and J usage is TRBJ1-4; D is ambiguous. CDR3 DNA: TGTGCCAGCAGCTCTCCTTCCGGGAGCCCCTATGAAAAACTGTTTTTT. Protein sequence: CASSSPSGSPYEKLFF.